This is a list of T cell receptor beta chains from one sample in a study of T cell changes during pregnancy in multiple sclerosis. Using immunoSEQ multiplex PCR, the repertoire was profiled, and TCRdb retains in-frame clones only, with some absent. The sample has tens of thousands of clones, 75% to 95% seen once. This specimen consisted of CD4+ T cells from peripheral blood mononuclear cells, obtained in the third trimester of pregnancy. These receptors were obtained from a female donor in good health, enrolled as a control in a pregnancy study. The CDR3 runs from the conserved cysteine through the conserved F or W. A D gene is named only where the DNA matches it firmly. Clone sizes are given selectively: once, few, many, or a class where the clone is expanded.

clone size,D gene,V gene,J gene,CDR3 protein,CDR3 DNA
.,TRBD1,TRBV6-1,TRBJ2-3,CATRTGGTDTQYF,TGTGCCACGAGGACAGGCGGCACAGATACGCAGTATTTT
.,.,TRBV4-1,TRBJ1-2,CASSTGTQNYGYTF,TGCGCCAGTTCCACCGGGACACAAAACTATGGCTACACCTTC
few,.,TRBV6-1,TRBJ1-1,CASSRRGDTEAFF,TGTGCCAGCAGTAGACGAGGAGACACTGAAGCTTTCTTT
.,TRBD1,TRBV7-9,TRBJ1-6,CASSFGTDNSPLHF,TGTGCCAGCAGCTTCGGGACAGATAATTCACCCCTCCACTTT
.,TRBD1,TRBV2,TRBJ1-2,CASSGQGHYGYTF,TGTGCCAGCAGCGGACAGGGACACTATGGCTACACCTTC
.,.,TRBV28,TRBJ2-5,CASIPLGAGETQYF,TGTGCCAGCATCCCCCTGGGGGCCGGAGAGACCCAGTACTTC
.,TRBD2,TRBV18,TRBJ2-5,CASSPQLAGEQETQYF,TGTGCCAGCTCACCACAGCTAGCGGGGGAACAAGAGACCCAGTACTTC
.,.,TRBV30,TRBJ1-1,CAWSRNTEAFF,TGTGCCTGGAGTCGGAACACTGAAGCTTTCTTT
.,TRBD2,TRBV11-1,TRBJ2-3,CASSRLRTSGGDATQYF,TGTGCCAGCAGCCGACTGCGGACTAGCGGGGGGGACGCTACGCAGTATTTT
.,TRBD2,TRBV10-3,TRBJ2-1,CAITLAGGNEQFF,TGTGCCATAACACTAGCGGGAGGAAATGAGCAGTTCTTC
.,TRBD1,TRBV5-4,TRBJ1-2,CASSFRQGVDYGYTF,TGTGCCAGCAGCTTCCGGCAGGGGGTGGATTATGGCTACACCTTC
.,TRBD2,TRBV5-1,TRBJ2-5,CASSFALGGGSLGTQYF,TGCGCCAGCAGCTTCGCCCTCGGGGGGGGTTCTCTAGGGACCCAGTACTTC